These T cell receptor beta chains were read from a single sample in a study of beta chain features in type 1 diabetes. Generated by immunoSEQ multiplex PCR, the TCRdb table keeps only in-frame clones and is missing some. The table includes almost 350,000 clones, around a fifth detected once. The sequencing sample was made of naive CD4+ T cells from blood. The source of these receptors is a young woman in good health. CDR3s include the opening cysteine and the closing phenylalanine or tryptophan. The D gene is left open where the match is weak. Clone size is shown for a subset of rows, as once, few, many or a class of expanded clone.

abundance: few
len: 16
v_gene: TRBV19
d_gene: -
j_gene: TRBJ1-2
CDR3aa: CASSIVRDISNYGYTF
CDR3nt: TGTGCCAGTAGTATAGTCCGGGACATTTCTAACTATGGCTACACCTTC

abundance: few
len: 13
v_gene: TRBV30
d_gene: -
j_gene: TRBJ1-1
CDR3aa: CAWWRGTNTEAFF
CDR3nt: TGTGCCTGGTGGCGGGGGACGAACACTGAAGCTTTCTTT

abundance: few
len: 13
v_gene: TRBV5-1
d_gene: -
j_gene: TRBJ2-7
CDR3aa: CASSGGNTYEQYF
CDR3nt: TGCGCCAGCAGCGGAGGGAACACCTACGAGCAGTACTTC

abundance: -
len: 14
v_gene: TRBV9
d_gene: -
j_gene: TRBJ1-6
CDR3aa: CASRMGLDNSPLHF
CDR3nt: TGTGCCAGCAGAATGGGGCTGGATAATTCACCCCTCCACTTT

abundance: -
len: 14
v_gene: TRBV2
d_gene: TRBD2
j_gene: TRBJ2-7
CDR3aa: CASSVVSGGYEQYF
CDR3nt: TGTGCCAGCAGTGTCGTAAGCGGGGGCTACGAGCAGTACTTC

abundance: few
len: 14
v_gene: TRBV7-2
d_gene: TRBD1
j_gene: TRBJ1-2
CDR3aa: CASSFGQGGYGYTF
CDR3nt: TGTGCCAGCAGCTTCGGACAGGGTGGCTATGGCTACACCTTC

abundance: few
len: 16
v_gene: TRBV9
d_gene: TRBD2
j_gene: TRBJ2-5
CDR3aa: CASSVAPGGTQETQYF
CDR3nt: TGTGCCAGCAGCGTAGCCCCGGGAGGCACCCAAGAGACCCAGTACTTC

abundance: -
len: 16
v_gene: TRBV29-1
d_gene: -
j_gene: TRBJ1-1
CDR3aa: CSVDKGGRYMNTEAFF
CDR3nt: TGCAGCGTTGATAAAGGGGGTCGCTACATGAACACTGAAGCTTTCTTT

abundance: -
len: 15
v_gene: TRBV18
d_gene: TRBD1
j_gene: TRBJ2-1
CDR3aa: CASSRQQGAQDEQFF
CDR3nt: TGTGCCAGCTCACGTCAACAGGGGGCGCAGGATGAGCAGTTCTTC

abundance: few
len: 17
v_gene: TRBV12-5
d_gene: -
j_gene: TRBJ2-7
CDR3aa: CASGQPGQFQRSYEQYF
CDR3nt: TGTGCTAGTGGTCAACCAGGACAGTTTCAACGCTCCTACGAGCAGTACTTC

abundance: few
len: 16
v_gene: TRBV28
d_gene: TRBD1
j_gene: TRBJ2-1
CDR3aa: CASSLPPGTGYHEQFF
CDR3nt: TGTGCCAGCAGTTTACCTCCTGGGACAGGGTACCATGAGCAGTTCTTC

abundance: few
len: 15
v_gene: TRBV5-1
d_gene: -
j_gene: TRBJ2-1
CDR3aa: CASSLGPRLGHEQFF
CDR3nt: TGCGCCAGCAGCTTGGGTCCGAGACTAGGCCATGAGCAGTTCTTC

abundance: few
len: 14
v_gene: TRBV29-1
d_gene: TRBD1
j_gene: TRBJ2-7
CDR3aa: CSVDSGSGGYEQYF
CDR3nt: TGCAGCGTTGATTCAGGGTCAGGGGGCTACGAGCAGTACTTC

abundance: few
len: 17
v_gene: TRBV4-3
d_gene: TRBD2
j_gene: TRBJ2-1
CDR3aa: CASSQDERGGFYNEQFF
CDR3nt: TGCGCCAGCAGCCAAGACGAGCGGGGGGGCTTCTACAATGAGCAGTTCTTC

abundance: few
len: 17
v_gene: TRBV7-9
d_gene: TRBD2
j_gene: TRBJ2-2
CDR3aa: CASSLAKLAGGTGELFF
CDR3nt: TGTGCCAGCAGCTTAGCGAAACTAGCGGGAGGCACCGGGGAGCTGTTTTTT

abundance: -
len: 14
v_gene: TRBV6-4
d_gene: TRBD2
j_gene: TRBJ2-3
CDR3aa: CASNSAGNADTQYF
CDR3nt: TGTGCCAGCAACTCAGCGGGGAACGCAGATACGCAGTATTTT

abundance: -
len: 15
v_gene: TRBV4-3
d_gene: TRBD1
j_gene: TRBJ1-1
CDR3aa: CASSPLTGGNTEAFF
CDR3nt: TGCGCCAGCAGCCCATTGACAGGGGGGAACACTGAAGCTTTCTTT

abundance: -
len: 20
v_gene: TRBV4-3
d_gene: -
j_gene: TRBJ2-1
CDR3aa: CASSQDWAVVRGSSYNEQFF
CDR3nt: TGCGCCAGCAGCCAAGATTGGGCGGTGGTGCGGGGTAGCTCCTACAATGAGCAGTTCTTC

abundance: -
len: 15
v_gene: TRBV11-2
d_gene: TRBD2
j_gene: TRBJ2-3
CDR3aa: CASSISGQSTDTQYF
CDR3nt: TGTGCCAGCAGCATTAGCGGGCAAAGCACAGATACGCAGTATTTT

abundance: -
len: 14
v_gene: TRBV2
d_gene: TRBD1
j_gene: TRBJ1-3
CDR3aa: CASRSGGSGNTIYF
CDR3nt: TGTGCCAGCAGATCAGGGGGCTCTGGAAACACCATATATTTT

abundance: few
len: 14
v_gene: TRBV4-3
d_gene: -
j_gene: TRBJ2-1
CDR3aa: CASSQDPIIDEQFF
CDR3nt: TGCGCCAGCAGCCAAGACCCCATTATAGATGAGCAGTTCTTC

abundance: -
len: 14
v_gene: TRBV30
d_gene: -
j_gene: TRBJ1-6
CDR3aa: CAWSEQGLNSPLHF
CDR3nt: TGTGCCTGGTCGGAACAGGGATTAAATTCACCCCTCCACTTT

abundance: -
len: 16
v_gene: TRBV5-4
d_gene: -
j_gene: TRBJ2-7
CDR3aa: CASSKGVNQGSYEQYF
CDR3nt: TGTGCCAGCAGCAAGGGGGTTAATCAGGGTTCCTACGAGCAGTACTTC

abundance: few
len: 14
v_gene: TRBV6-5
d_gene: TRBD1
j_gene: TRBJ1-2
CDR3aa: CASRAGTGGKGYTF
CDR3nt: TGTGCCAGCAGGGCCGGGACAGGGGGCAAGGGCTACACCTTC

abundance: -
len: 15
v_gene: TRBV5-1
d_gene: -
j_gene: TRBJ1-1
CDR3aa: CASRWDTGTVTEAFF
CDR3nt: TGCGCCAGCAGGTGGGATACAGGGACCGTAACTGAAGCTTTCTTT

abundance: few
len: 15
v_gene: TRBV19
d_gene: TRBD2
j_gene: TRBJ2-1
CDR3aa: CASSSSGGPRNEQFF
CDR3nt: TGTGCCAGTAGTAGCTCGGGAGGGCCCCGCAATGAGCAGTTCTTC

abundance: -
len: 16
v_gene: TRBV6-5
d_gene: TRBD1
j_gene: TRBJ1-2
CDR3aa: CASSSPRTGSNYGYTF
CDR3nt: TGTGCCAGCAGTTCCCCCCGGACAGGATCTAACTATGGCTACACCTTC

abundance: -
len: 17
v_gene: TRBV19
d_gene: -
j_gene: TRBJ1-1
CDR3aa: CASSIRAEPLMNTEAFF
CDR3nt: TGTGCCAGTAGTATAAGAGCTGAGCCACTCATGAACACTGAAGCTTTCTTT

abundance: -
len: 15
v_gene: TRBV2
d_gene: TRBD2
j_gene: TRBJ2-1
CDR3aa: CASSQSSGTHNEQFF
CDR3nt: TGTGCCAGCAGTCAATCTAGCGGGACCCACAATGAGCAGTTCTTC

abundance: -
len: 14
v_gene: TRBV6-5
d_gene: -
j_gene: TRBJ2-6
CDR3aa: CACKRGSGANVLTF
CDR3nt: TGTGCCTGCAAACGGGGCTCTGGGGCCAACGTCCTGACTTTC

abundance: few
len: 15
v_gene: TRBV6-6
d_gene: -
j_gene: TRBJ2-7
CDR3aa: CASSPQITVAYEQYF
CDR3nt: TGTGCCAGCAGTCCCCAAATAACAGTGGCCTACGAGCAGTACTTC

abundance: few
len: 13
v_gene: TRBV5-6
d_gene: -
j_gene: TRBJ1-2
CDR3aa: CASSLTQNYGYTF
CDR3nt: TGTGCCAGCAGCTTGACACAGAACTATGGCTACACCTTC

abundance: -
len: 14
v_gene: TRBV6-6
d_gene: -
j_gene: TRBJ1-2
CDR3aa: CASSGRESISGYTF
CDR3nt: TGTGCCAGCAGTGGGAGGGAGAGCATTAGCGGCTACACCTTC

abundance: -
len: 15
v_gene: TRBV30
d_gene: TRBD2
j_gene: TRBJ2-1
CDR3aa: CAWSLLAGGGNEQFF
CDR3nt: TGTGCCTGGAGCCTTCTAGCGGGAGGGGGAAATGAGCAGTTCTTC

abundance: -
len: 18
v_gene: TRBV5-1
d_gene: TRBD2
j_gene: TRBJ2-2
CDR3aa: CASSFSGLAGGNTGELFF
CDR3nt: TGCGCCAGCAGCTTTTCCGGGCTAGCGGGAGGAAACACCGGGGAGCTGTTTTTT

abundance: few
len: 14
v_gene: TRBV19
d_gene: TRBD1
j_gene: TRBJ2-1
CDR3aa: CASSSDRETNEQFF
CDR3nt: TGTGCCAGTAGTAGTGACAGGGAAACGAATGAGCAGTTCTTC

abundance: few
len: 13
v_gene: TRBV7-2
d_gene: -
j_gene: TRBJ2-3
CDR3aa: CASSFSRTDTQYF
CDR3nt: TGTGCCAGCAGCTTCTCTCGCACAGATACGCAGTATTTT

abundance: few
len: 15
v_gene: TRBV15
d_gene: -
j_gene: TRBJ1-4
CDR3aa: CATSRVGDINEKLFF
CDR3nt: TGTGCCACCAGCAGGGTCGGGGACATTAATGAAAAACTGTTTTTT

abundance: -
len: 13
v_gene: TRBV7-3
d_gene: -
j_gene: TRBJ2-2
CDR3aa: CASSLLLEGELFF
CDR3nt: TGTGCCAGCAGCTTACTCCTCGAGGGGGAGCTGTTTTTT

abundance: few
len: 16
v_gene: TRBV4-3
d_gene: TRBD2
j_gene: TRBJ2-3
CDR3aa: CASSLTSGGSTDTQYF
CDR3nt: TGCGCCAGCAGCCTAACTAGCGGGGGGAGCACAGATACGCAGTATTTT

abundance: few
len: 15
v_gene: TRBV7-2
d_gene: TRBD1
j_gene: TRBJ2-7
CDR3aa: CASSQLGQGVGEQYF
CDR3nt: TGTGCCAGCAGCCAGTTGGGACAGGGCGTAGGGGAGCAGTACTTC

abundance: -
len: 14
v_gene: TRBV7-2
d_gene: TRBD2
j_gene: TRBJ2-5
CDR3aa: CATSVQRGGETQYF
CDR3nt: TGTGCCACCTCCGTGCAGCGGGGTGGAGAGACCCAGTACTTC

abundance: -
len: 14
v_gene: TRBV21-1
d_gene: -
j_gene: TRBJ2-5
CDR3aa: CASSVRTDEETQYF
CDR3nt: TGTGCCAGCAGCGTAAGGACTGATGAAGAGACCCAGTACTTC

abundance: -
len: 15
v_gene: TRBV6-5
d_gene: -
j_gene: TRBJ2-7
CDR3aa: CASSSTSRNPYEQYF
CDR3nt: TGTGCCAGCAGTTCGACAAGTAGGAACCCCTACGAGCAGTACTTC

abundance: -
len: 14
v_gene: TRBV28
d_gene: -
j_gene: TRBJ1-5
CDR3aa: CASSGPRSNQPQHF
CDR3nt: TGTGCCAGCAGTGGCCCTCGTAGCAATCAGCCCCAGCATTTT

abundance: -
len: 16
v_gene: TRBV19
d_gene: -
j_gene: TRBJ2-2
CDR3aa: CASNPLLQGNTGELFF
CDR3nt: TGTGCCAGTAATCCTCTTCTCCAGGGGAACACCGGGGAGCTGTTTTTT

abundance: -
len: 14
v_gene: TRBV2
d_gene: TRBD2
j_gene: TRBJ2-1
CDR3aa: CASSLAGAHNEQFF
CDR3nt: TGTGCCAGCAGTCTAGCGGGGGCCCACAATGAGCAGTTCTTC

abundance: few
len: 17
v_gene: TRBV1
d_gene: -
j_gene: TRBJ2-7
CDR3aa: CTSSQDHRVEASYEQYF
CDR3nt: TGCACCAGCAGCCAAGATCATCGCGTAGAGGCTTCCTACGAGCAGTACTTC

abundance: few
len: 15
v_gene: TRBV18
d_gene: -
j_gene: TRBJ2-7
CDR3aa: CASSVRSSTLGEQYF
CDR3nt: TGTGCCAGCTCAGTACGGAGTTCTACCCTCGGGGAGCAGTACTTC

abundance: -
len: 14
v_gene: TRBV6-5
d_gene: TRBD1
j_gene: TRBJ2-7
CDR3aa: CASRQAGGGYEQYF
CDR3nt: TGTGCCAGCAGGCAAGCAGGGGGCGGGTACGAGCAGTACTTC